This TCR beta chain was obtained from a study of Tregs in tolerant kidney transplant recipients. Broader study findings: Tolerant patients' donor-specific Tregs expanded beyond overall Tregs, suggesting antigen-driven growth. Nucleotide sequences could not be compared across some patients' samples due to primer changes. Few patients were studied, so findings need validation in larger groups.

Related graft donors supplied nonmyeloablative bone marrow transplants, and mixed chimerism was transient. CD4+CD25+CD127- Tregs, CD4+CD25- non-Tregs, CD4 and CD8 cells were sorted. This clone was counted only a few times. Its target is unknown. The method was immunoSEQ multiplex PCR; TCRdb's version includes in-frame clones alone and lacks a portion of them. The profile shows 65,000 or so clones, 80% to 90% of them singletons. The clonotype comes from a human patient who received a combined kidney and bone marrow transplant. The graft donor may have contributed some T cells. The specimen comprised CD4+ T cells from blood (PBMCs), sampled 6 months after the transplant.

Written as DNA, the CDR3 is TGCGCCAGCAGTGAGAGCAGGGAATCAGGCTATGGCTACACCTTC. Translating it yields CASSESRESGYGYTF. This chain joins TRBV10-1 and TRBJ1-2; D perhaps matches TRBD1 (5 bases). CDR3 size: 15 residues. V dropped 2 bases and J dropped 4 bases, with 14 bases sitting between them. Germline CDR1 and CDR2: WNHNN and SYGVQD (reference sequence).